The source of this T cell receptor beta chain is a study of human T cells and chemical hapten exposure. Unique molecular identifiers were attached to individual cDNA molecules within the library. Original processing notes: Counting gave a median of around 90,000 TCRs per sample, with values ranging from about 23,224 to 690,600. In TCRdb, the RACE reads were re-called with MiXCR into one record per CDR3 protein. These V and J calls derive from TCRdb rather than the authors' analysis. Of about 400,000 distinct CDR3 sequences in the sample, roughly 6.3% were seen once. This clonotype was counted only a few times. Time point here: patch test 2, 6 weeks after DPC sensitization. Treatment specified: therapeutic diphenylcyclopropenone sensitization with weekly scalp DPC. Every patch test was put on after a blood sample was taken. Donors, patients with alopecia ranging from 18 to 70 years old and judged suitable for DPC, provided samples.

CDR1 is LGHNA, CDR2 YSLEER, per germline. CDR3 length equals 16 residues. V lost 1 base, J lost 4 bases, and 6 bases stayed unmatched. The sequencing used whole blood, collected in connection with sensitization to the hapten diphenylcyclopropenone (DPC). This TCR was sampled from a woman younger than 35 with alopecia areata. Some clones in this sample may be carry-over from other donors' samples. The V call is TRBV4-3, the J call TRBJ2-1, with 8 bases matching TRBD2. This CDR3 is CASSQVTGGEYNEQFF. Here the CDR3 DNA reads TGCGCCAGCAGCCAAGTAACCGGGGGGGAATACAATGAGCAGTTCTTC.